One sample yielded the 32 T cell receptor beta chains listed below, sequenced in a study of identical twins. A single record per CDR3 protein comes from TCRdb applying MiXCR to the 5' RACE reads. This sample has some 500,000 distinct CDR3 sequences, with around 20% found just once. These data were also filed under a second study, of T cells expressing NK-cell markers.

Input material: CD4+ T cells sorted from blood. These receptors came from a woman aged 18-29 years in good health.

This clonotype was seen more than once but under ten times. The chain has TRBV7-6 and TRBJ2-7; 10 positions match TRBD2. The V gene's germline CDR1 is SGHVS and CDR2 FNYEAQ. This CDR3 is built from 16 residues. V shed 1 base, J shed 6 bases, and the junction held 9 bases outside the gene matches. The CDR3 DNA follows: TGTGCCAGCAGCTTAGGGGGGATAGCGGGAGGCCTCGAGCAGTACTTC. This codes for CASSLGGIAGGLEQYF.

This clonotype was detected only a few times. The V call is TRBV7-9, the J call TRBJ1-3, with D hard to call. The ends were cut back, 7 bases at V and 2 bases at J, with 12 bases in the middle. Germline CDR1 and CDR2: SEHNR and FQNEAQ (reference sequence). The CDR3 is 14 amino acids. The CDR3 sequence is CASTSRQAGNTIYF. In DNA, the CDR3 is TGTGCCAGCACCTCCCGGCAGGCTGGAAACACCATATATTTT.

The chain has TRBV20-1 and TRBJ2-1, with 7 positions matching TRBD2. Germline V gene lookup returns CDR1 DFQATT and CDR2 SNEGSKA (reference sequence). This CDR3 has 11 residues. The V segment lost 6 bases and the J segment 13 bases; nucleotides outside the gene matches: 9. In nucleotides, the CDR3 is TGCAGTGCAGGGCGGCGGGGGTTCCAGTTCTTC. Its translation is CSAGRRGFQFF.

The CDR3 loop is CASNLEGISSYEQYF. CDR3 coding DNA: TGTGCCAGCAACCTCGAGGGGATAAGCTCCTACGAGCAGTACTTC. The chain joins TRBV5-8 to TRBJ2-7, with D perhaps matching TRBD1 or TRBD2 (5 bases each). Deletions cut 6 bases from V and 0 bases from J, with 16 bases between. This CDR3 is 15 amino acids long. Per the germline V gene, CDR1 is SGHTS and CDR2 is YDEGEE.

This chain joins TRBV10-2 and TRBJ1-2; 9 bases map to TRBD1. Germline V lookup: CDR1 WSHSY, CDR2 SAAADI. Trimming cost V 3 bases and J 8 bases; bases outside gene matches: 7. The CDR3 consists of 14 residues. CDR3 sequence (DNA): TGCGCCAGCAGTGACCCCGGGACAGGGAAGGGCTACACCTTC. Translation gives CASSDPGTGKGYTF.

The sample holds a few counts of this clonotype. The chain links TRBV20-1 to TRBJ1-3; D gene unclear. Trimming cost V 3 bases and J 4 bases, with 7 bases left between them. The germline V gene encodes CDR1 DFQATT and CDR2 SNEGSKA (reference sequence). The CDR3 runs 12 residues. The CDR3 spells CSASSDGNTIYF. CDR3 sequence (DNA): TGCAGTGCTAGCTCAGACGGAAACACCATATATTTT.

The chain carries TRBV18 and TRBJ1-4; D ambiguous. The CDR3 runs to 15 residues. Germline CDR1 reads KGHSH; CDR2 reads LQKENI. V was trimmed by 6 bases and J by 7 bases, leaving 18 bases between them. CDR3 coding DNA: TGTGCCAGCTCTACAACCCATCGAGAGGGTGAAAAACTGTTTTTT. This translates into CASSTTHREGEKLFF. The full variable domain, rest sourced from reference TRBV18 and TRBJ1-4, is NAGVMQNPRHLVRRRGQEARLRCSPMKGHSHVYWYRQLPEEGLKFMVYLQKENIIDESGMPKERFSAEFPKEGPSILRIQQVVRGDSAAYFCASSTTHREGEKLFFGSGTQLSVL.

This clonotype was seen only a few times. The chain combines TRBV7-9 with TRBJ2-3, with TRBD2 matching 7 bases. The CDR3 consists of 15 residues. V lost 2 bases to trimming and J lost 4 bases; unmatched junction nucleotides: 6. CDR1 and CDR2 from the germline V gene are SEHNR and FQNEAQ (reference sequence). The CDR3 protein is CASSLQRGRPDTQYF. The CDR3 DNA reads TGTGCCAGCAGCTTACAGCGGGGAAGGCCAGATACGCAGTATTTT.

V usage is TRBV6-1 and J usage is TRBJ2-7; unclear D gene. The CDR3 runs 14 residues. With 4 bases removed from V and 0 bases from J, the gap between germline ends came to 10 bases. The germline gives CDR1 MNHNS, CDR2 SASEGT. The CDR3 DNA follows: TGTGCCAGCAGTGCACGGACCGACTCCTACGAGCAGTACTTC. As protein: CASSARTDSYEQYF.

The rearrangement uses TRBV25-1 and TRBJ2-1, with 9 bases fitting TRBD2. The CDR3 spans 14 residues. The ends lost 6 bases at V and 8 bases at J; junction bases unmatched: 8. From germline, CDR1 is MGHDK and CDR2 SYGVNS. The chain's CDR3 is CASRRRGLAYEQFF. In DNA, the CDR3 is TGTGCCAGCAGGAGAAGGGGACTAGCTTATGAGCAGTTCTTC.

For the CDR3, the DNA is TGTGCCAGCAGCTTAAATGGGGGGCCGGGACAGTACTTC. It specifies CASSLNGGPGQYF. This chain joins TRBV13 and TRBJ2-7; D is possibly TRBD1 or TRBD2 (6 bases each). Between the trimmed V and J ends, which lost 2 bases and 10 bases, there was a span of 15 bases. Germline loops: CDR1 PRHDT, CDR2 FYEKMQ (reference sequence). The CDR3 has 13 amino acids.

V is TRBV20-1 and J is TRBJ1-1; no clear D gene. The CDR3 is 18 amino acids. The germline gives CDR1 DFQATT, CDR2 SNEGSKA (reference sequence). Trimming left V 1 base short and J 2 bases short, with 23 bases between. The CDR3, as DNA: TGCAGTGCTAGAGGTACCCCTGACGTGTGGCTTATTAACACTGAAGCTTTCTTT. This translates into CSARGTPDVWLINTEAFF.

This clonotype was found a few times. The genes are TRBV6-2 or TRBV6-3 and TRBJ2-2, with 7 positions matching TRBD2. The J segment lost 7 bases and the V segment lost 8 bases, leaving 7 bases of the junction unmatched. CDR3 length: 13 amino acids. CDR1 MNHEY and CDR2 SVGEGT come from the germline V gene. As DNA, the CDR3 is TGTGCCAGCGGTGGACTAGTAGGCGGGGAGCTGTTTTTT. It codes for CASGGLVGGELFF.

This rearrangement joins TRBV5-6 to TRBJ1-6; 7 bases are shared with TRBD1. CDR3 length equals 14 residues. The J segment lost 10 bases and the V segment lost 2 bases, leaving 6 bases of the junction unmatched. Germline CDR1 is SGHDT and CDR2 is YYEEEE. CDR3 coding DNA: TGTGCCAGCAGCTTCGCAGGGGGAGGCTCACCCCTCCACTTT. Translated, it gives CASSFAGGGSPLHF.

This clonotype was observed a few times. This chain joins TRBV19 and TRBJ2-5; TRBD2 aligns across 12 bases. Per the germline V gene, CDR1 is LNHDA and CDR2 is SQIVND (reference sequence). The CDR3 runs 16 residues. V gave up 4 bases and J gave up 4 bases; unmatched junction bases: 7. CDR3 DNA: TGTGCCAGTAGTACCAGACTAGCGGGAGTGGCAGAGACCCAGTACTTC. It codes for CASSTRLAGVAETQYF.

The genes are TRBV20-1 and TRBJ1-2; D gene ambiguous. The CDR3 consists of 8 residues. The germline gives CDR1 DFQATT, CDR2 SNEGSKA (reference sequence). DNA of the CDR3: TGCAGCTCTCAGGGCTACACCTTC. This codes for CSSQGYTF.

The sample holds a few counts of this clonotype. This chain uses TRBV20-1 with TRBJ2-1; D unresolved. The CDR3 has 12 residues. Trimming stripped 1 base from V and 5 bases from J, with 6 bases between. Germline V CDR1 and CDR2: DFQATT, SNEGSKA (reference sequence). CDR3: CSARVGNNEQFF. The CDR3 nucleotides read TGCAGTGCTAGAGTAGGTAACAATGAGCAGTTCTTC.

The V and J genes are TRBV10-1 and TRBJ2-7, with a tentative D call TRBD2 (6 bases). Looked up from germline, CDR1 is WNHNN and CDR2 is SYGVQD (reference sequence). The ends were cut back, 3 bases at V and 2 bases at J, with 14 bases in the middle. The CDR3 runs to 15 residues. The CDR3 protein is CASSDAGRRPYEQYF. In nucleotides, the CDR3 is TGCGCCAGCAGTGACGCGGGACGGCGACCCTACGAGCAGTACTTC.

The chain carries TRBV5-1 and TRBJ2-1; 16 positions match TRBD2. The CDR3 has 15 residues. Germline CDR1 SGHRS, CDR2 YFSETQ. J gave up 8 bases and V 3 bases, and 2 bases lay outside the gene matches. The DNA of the CDR3 is TGCGCCAGCAGCTGGGGACTAGCGGGAGGGGATGAGCAGTTCTTC. Encoded protein: CASSWGLAGGDEQFF.

This clonotype was detected only a few times. The gene calls are TRBV10-3 and TRBJ2-2; 10 bases map to TRBD1. This CDR3 contains 17 residues. V was clipped by 6 bases and J by 0 bases; unmatched bases: 7. Germline V CDR1 and CDR2: ENHRY, SYGVKD. CDR3 in amino acids: CAISIGQGVSNTGELFF. CDR3 in DNA: TGTGCCATCAGCATCGGACAGGGGGTCTCGAACACCGGGGAGCTGTTTTTT.

This clonotype was counted between two and nine times. The CDR3 nucleotides are TGTGCCAGCAGTTTGGCCAGGGGAGGATACGAGCAGTACTTC. Amino acids: CASSLARGGYEQYF. V usage is TRBV12-3 or TRBV12-4 and J usage is TRBJ2-7, with D possibly called TRBD1 or TRBD2 (6 bases each). The CDR3 extends over 14 amino acids. V was cut by 3 bases and J by 4 bases, with 13 bases left in between.

This clonotype was seen repeatedly, ten times or more. The chain combines TRBV20-1 with TRBJ2-1; D gene ambiguous. V was shortened by 1 base and J by 9 bases, with 19 bases between the two germline ends. Germline V gives CDR1 DFQATT, CDR2 SNEGSKA (reference sequence). This CDR3 has 15 residues. CDR3 sequence reads: CSARGVLGWFGEQFF. The CDR3 DNA is TGCAGTGCTAGAGGGGTCCTAGGGTGGTTCGGTGAGCAGTTCTTC.

This clonotype was recorded a few times. The chain links TRBV6-5 to TRBJ2-7, with 7 nucleotides matching TRBD1. After removal of 4 bases from V and 1 base from J, the junction contained 4 bases not matched to a gene. CDR3 size: 14 residues. Germline values: CDR1 MNHEY, CDR2 SVGAGI. The CDR3 nucleotides are TGTGCCAGCAGTTCGGCCAGGGGGTCCTACGAGCAGTACTTC. Protein product: CASSSARGSYEQYF.

The chain links TRBV5-6 to TRBJ1-1; TRBD1 agrees at 8 bases. The CDR3 is 15 residues long. Germline loops: CDR1 SGHDT, CDR2 YYEEEE. Trimming at V came to 0 bases and at J to 7 bases, leaving 8 bases not matched to a gene. The CDR3 sequence: CASSLVARGQGEAFF. DNA for the CDR3: TGTGCCAGCAGCTTGGTGGCCAGGGGGCAGGGTGAAGCTTTCTTT.

The rearrangement links TRBV7-3 to TRBJ2-1; 12 nucleotides line up with TRBD2. V shed 5 bases, J shed 4 bases, and the junction held 9 bases outside the gene matches. Looked up from germline, CDR1 is SGHTA and CDR2 is FQGTGA. This CDR3 spans 17 amino acids. The CDR3 reads CASSHSSGGAPYNEQFF. The DNA of the CDR3 is TGTGCCAGCAGCCATTCTAGCGGGGGGGCCCCATACAATGAGCAGTTCTTC.

The rearrangement uses TRBV5-6 and TRBJ2-7, with D possibly TRBD1 on 5 matching bases. V lost 7 bases to trimming and J lost 3 bases, with 11 bases between them. Germline loops: CDR1 SGHDT, CDR2 YYEEEE. The CDR3 has 12 residues. The DNA of the CDR3 is TGTGCCAGCGGGCACAGGAACTACGAGCAGTACTTC. It translates to CASGHRNYEQYF.

The V and J genes are TRBV5-1 and TRBJ2-3; 12 bases line up with TRBD2. Germline CDR1 is SGHRS and CDR2 is YFSETQ. Germline trimming cut 3 bases from V and 4 bases from J; bases unmatched to any gene: 6. CDR3 length equals 16 residues. The CDR3 bases are TGCGCCAGCAGCTGGACTAGCGGGATGGGGGCAGATACGCAGTATTTT. Its protein product is CASSWTSGMGADTQYF.

The chain employs TRBV29-1 and TRBJ2-7; 7 nucleotides agree with TRBD2. CDR1 and CDR2 from the germline V gene are SQVTM and ANQGSEA. Trimming cost V 4 bases and J 2 bases; bases outside gene matches: 2. The CDR3 covers 12 residues. CDR3 sequence: CSVGEGTYEQYF. CDR3 nucleotides: TGCAGCGTTGGGGAGGGGACCTACGAGCAGTACTTC.

The genes are TRBV20-1 and TRBJ2-6; TRBD2 might be the D (6 bases). The V end lost 0 bases, the J end lost 2 bases, and 14 bases lay between the germline ends. Germline V gene data show CDR1 as DFQATT and CDR2 as SNEGSKA (reference sequence). The length of the CDR3 is 17 residues. Here the CDR3 DNA reads TGCAGTGCTAGAGATCGGAGGGAGGTGGCTGGGGCCAACGTCCTGACTTTC. Protein sequence: CSARDRREVAGANVLTF.

This chain links TRBV3-1 with TRBJ1-2; the D is unclear. CDR1 is LGHDT, CDR2 YNNKEL, per germline (reference sequence). The CDR3 extends over 14 amino acids. Trimming took off 4 bases at V and 3 bases at J, with 12 bases between the two ends. The CDR3 loop is CASSRQDIDYGYTF. The CDR3 DNA reads TGTGCCAGCAGCCGACAAGACATCGACTATGGCTACACCTTC. The full variable domain, completed using reference TRBV3-1 and TRBJ1-2, is DTAVSQTPKYLVTQMGNDKSIKCEQNLGHDTMYWYKQDSKKFLKIMFSYNNKELIINETVPNRFSPKSPDKAHLNLHINSLELGDSAVYFCASSRQDIDYGYTFGSGTRLTVV.

The chain is built from TRBV10-2 and TRBJ2-1; maybe TRBD2 (7 bases). CDR3 size: 14 residues. Trimming stripped 7 bases from V and 10 bases from J, with 20 bases between. CDR1 is WSHSY and CDR2 is SAAADI in the germline V gene. CDR3 amino acids: CASKGGEGFREQFF. The CDR3 region has the DNA TGCGCCAGCAAAGGGGGGGAGGGATTTCGGGAGCAGTTCTTC.

CDR3 DNA sequence: TGCAGCGTGGGGGGTCGGTACATGAACACTGAAGCTTTCTTT. Translation: CSVGGRYMNTEAFF. This chain joins TRBV29-1 and TRBJ1-1, with D perhaps TRBD1 (5 bases). There are 14 residues in the CDR3. V lost 6 bases to trimming and J lost 0 bases, with 14 bases between them. CDR1 is SQVTM, CDR2 ANQGSEA, per germline.